The rows below give T cell receptor beta chains drawn from one sample of a study of blood T cells in healthy people across ages. TCRdb re-called the 5' RACE reads through MiXCR, storing one row per CDR3 protein. The table has 800,000 or so distinct CDR3 sequences, just under 25% seen once; the top ten hold under 4.5%. This sample also appeared in a second study, on T cells of mothers and their children.

Sequenced sample: blood. All receptors come from a boy under 18 in good health. The CDR3 runs from the conserved cysteine through the conserved F or W. The D gene is left open where the match is weak. The size of a clone is reported for some rows only, either as once, few or many, or as a class for expanded clones.

D gene	clone size	J gene	V gene	CDR3 DNA	CDR3 protein
.	.	TRBJ2-2	TRBV29-1	TGCAGCGTTGAAGATAAAACCTCCGGGGAGCTGTTTTTT	CSVEDKTSGELFF
.	.	TRBJ2-1	TRBV19	TGTGCCAGTAGTAGATCAGGGGTCTCCTACAATGAGCAGTTCTTC	CASSRSGVSYNEQFF
.	.	TRBJ2-5	TRBV28	TGTGCCAGCAGTGCCCGGAGCAGTCAATTTGAGACCCAGTACTTC	CASSARSSQFETQYF
TRBD1	.	TRBJ2-2	TRBV7-2	TGTGCCAGCAGGCTACCTAAGAGGGGGCCTCTCCCCGGGGAGCTGTTTTTT	CASRLPKRGPLPGELFF
.	.	TRBJ1-6	TRBV6-5	TGTGCCAGCAGCTTACAGGGAGGGGGATCACCCCTCCACTTT	CASSLQGGGSPLHF
.	few	TRBJ1-3	TRBV9	TGTGCCAGCAGCGTAGCTGAGGGATACTCTGGAAACACCATATATTTT	CASSVAEGYSGNTIYF
TRBD2	once	TRBJ2-1	TRBV4-3	TGCGCCAGCAGCCAGGGACTAGCTCTGGATGAGCAGTTCTTC	CASSQGLALDEQFF
TRBD2	.	TRBJ2-5	TRBV6-2/TRBV6-3	TGTGCCAGCAGTTCCCTACCGGGGTTAGGCGGGAGGGCAGCTGAGCAGTCCTTC	CASSSLPGLGGRAAEQSF
.	.	TRBJ2-2	TRBV29-1	TGCAGCGTTGAGGAGGGGACCGGGGAGCTGTTTTTT	CSVEEGTGELFF
.	.	TRBJ2-3	TRBV27	TGTGCCAGCAGTTTCGGGCCAAACACAGATACGCAGTATTTT	CASSFGPNTDTQYF
TRBD2	.	TRBJ2-1	TRBV20-1	TGCAGTGCTGGGCTAGCGGGAGGGCTATTTACCAATGAGCAGTTCTTC	CSAGLAGGLFTNEQFF
TRBD2	.	TRBJ2-1	TRBV20-1	TGCAGTGCTAGTTCGTTGATAGCGGGAGGCTACAGCTCCTACAATGAGCAGTTCTTC	CSASSLIAGGYSSYNEQFF
.	.	TRBJ2-1	TRBV20-1	TGCAGTGCCTCCGGGACGAGCAATGAGCAGTTCTTC	CSASGTSNEQFF
.	.	TRBJ2-7	TRBV6-6	TGTGCCAGCAGAGAGGGGCGTAAGGTCGCGACCTACGAGCAGTACTTC	CASREGRKVATYEQYF
.	few	TRBJ2-3	TRBV4-3	TGCGCCAGCAGCCTCGGGACAACAGATGCAGATACGCAGTATTTT	CASSLGTTDADTQYF
.	.	TRBJ2-5	TRBV6-2/TRBV6-3	TGTGCCAGCAGAGGGGAGATACTAAGGTTGGCGTCCTACGAACAGTACTTC	CASRGEILRLASYEQYF
TRBD1	few	TRBJ2-5	TRBV7-9	TGTGCCAGCAGCTCACAGGGGACAGGGAACCAAGAGACCCAGTACTTC	CASSSQGTGNQETQYF
TRBD1	.	TRBJ1-2	TRBV7-2	TGTGCCAGCAGCTCCCGGGACAGGGGAGATCATGGCTACACCTTC	CASSSRDRGDHGYTF
.	few	TRBJ1-2	TRBV10-3	TGTGCCATCAGTGAGTCGAATCTGGGGTTGAACTATGGCTACACCTTC	CAISESNLGLNYGYTF
TRBD1	few	TRBJ1-6	TRBV3-1	TGTGCCAGCAGCCAAGCGGGACAGCCTTTTTCACCCCTCCACTTT	CASSQAGQPFSPLHF
TRBD2	once	TRBJ2-3	TRBV7-3	TGTGCCAGCAGCTTAGGGCCCGGCGGGAGGGCCGTAGATACGCAGTATTTT	CASSLGPGGRAVDTQYF
TRBD1	.	TRBJ2-5	TRBV18	TGTGCCAGCTCACCGACGACAGGGGGCCTTGAGACCCAGTACTTC	CASSPTTGGLETQYF
.	.	TRBJ2-5	TRBV3-1	TGTGCCAGCAGCCAAGATCACTCCGGACAGAGGTCGGGGGAGACCCAGTACTTC	CASSQDHSGQRSGETQYF
TRBD2	.	TRBJ2-7	TRBV6-6	TGCGCCAGCAGAGAGAGCGGGAGCCCCTACGAGCAGTACTTC	CASRESGSPYEQYF
.	.	TRBJ2-1	TRBV27	TGTGCCAGCAGTCGGGCCAGCAACTACAATGAGCAGTTCTTC	CASSRASNYNEQFF
TRBD1	.	TRBJ1-1	TRBV24-1	TGTGCCACCAGTGATCTAGGACAGGGAAGGGCTTTCTTT	CATSDLGQGRAFF
.	.	TRBJ2-7	TRBV10-3	TGTGCCATCAGTGGGGCAGGAGGGGGCTACGAGCAGTACTTC	CAISGAGGGYEQYF
TRBD1	.	TRBJ2-7	TRBV20-1	TGCAGTGCTAAAGCGTGGGGGACAGGGCAGGAGCAGTACTTC	CSAKAWGTGQEQYF
.	.	TRBJ2-2	TRBV6-4	TGTGCCAGCAGCTGGGGGCCCAACACCGGGGAGCTGTTTTTT	CASSWGPNTGELFF
TRBD1	.	TRBJ2-2	TRBV5-5	TGTGCCAGCAGCTTAGGGCTGGACAGGGCAAAAGCGGAGCTGTTTTTT	CASSLGLDRAKAELFF
.	few	TRBJ2-5	TRBV7-9	TGTGCCAGCAGCTTATTTACGGACCTAGAGACCCAGTACTTC	CASSLFTDLETQYF
TRBD1	.	TRBJ1-2	TRBV27	TGTGCCAGCAGTCAGGACAGGGATTTGGGCTACACCTTC	CASSQDRDLGYTF
.	.	TRBJ2-5	TRBV12-3/TRBV12-4	TGTGCCAGCAACTCGGGACCGACAGAGACCCAGTACTTC	CASNSGPTETQYF
.	.	TRBJ2-1	TRBV12-5	TGTGCTAGTGGTTTCTTTGGGGGGAATGAGCAGTTCTTC	CASGFFGGNEQFF
.	few	TRBJ2-7	TRBV12-3/TRBV12-4	TGTGCCCGCAGCCCCGACAGGAAGACCTACGAGCAGTACTTC	CARSPDRKTYEQYF
TRBD2	.	TRBJ2-3	TRBV7-9	TGTGCCAGCAGCTTCGGCGGGGGGGCCGTTCCTACAGATACGCAGTATTTT	CASSFGGGAVPTDTQYF
.	.	TRBJ2-5	TRBV4-1	TGCGCCAGCAGCCAAGGGGCAGGCGGGGAGACCCAGTACTTC	CASSQGAGGETQYF
.	.	TRBJ1-1	TRBV15	TGCGCCACCAGCAGAGATCCCACCACTGAAGCTTTCTTT	CATSRDPTTEAFF
.	many	TRBJ1-2	TRBV5-1	TGCGCCAGCAGCTCCGGACAGCTGGGGAACTATGGCTACACCTTC	CASSSGQLGNYGYTF
.	.	TRBJ2-1	TRBV19	TGTGCCAGTAGAATTGCCGGGGCCCCCTACAATGAGCAGTTCTTC	CASRIAGAPYNEQFF
.	.	TRBJ1-6	TRBV11-2	TGTGCCAGCAGCTCACTCCTCGGGAATTCACCCCTCCACTTT	CASSSLLGNSPLHF
.	few	TRBJ2-7	TRBV29-1	TGCAGCGTTGGGACAAGAATGGCCAACGAGCAGTACTTC	CSVGTRMANEQYF
TRBD2	.	TRBJ2-7	TRBV20-1	TGCAGTGCTAGAGATAAATCGGCTAGCGGGAGGGCGACGTGGTGGTTC	CSARDKSASGRATWWF
TRBD1	few	TRBJ2-7	TRBV20-1	TGCAGTGCTGCGGGGACAGGGGTCTACGAGCAGTACTTC	CSAAGTGVYEQYF
.	few	TRBJ1-1	TRBV5-1	TGCGCCAGCAGCTTGTGGGTCTCGAACACTGAAGCTTTCTTT	CASSLWVSNTEAFF
.	few	TRBJ2-7	TRBV27	TGTGCCAGCAGTTTTGGAGAGGCCTACGAGCAGTACTTC	CASSFGEAYEQYF
.	few	TRBJ1-5	TRBV5-6	TGTGCCAGCAGCTTGAGGGCCTTCAATCAGCCCCAGCATTTT	CASSLRAFNQPQHF
TRBD1	few	TRBJ1-4	TRBV4-2	TGTGCCAGCAGCCATCCCGGGACAGGGAGTGAAAAACTGTTTTTT	CASSHPGTGSEKLFF
.	.	TRBJ1-2	TRBV4-1	TGCGCCAGCAGCCAAGATAGGGGGGATTATGGCTACACCTTC	CASSQDRGDYGYTF
.	.	TRBJ2-4	TRBV5-6	TGTGCCAGCAGCCCGCCAGGCGCGGAAAACATTCAGTACTTC	CASSPPGAENIQYF
TRBD2	few	TRBJ2-1	TRBV2	TGTGCCAGCAGTACCGGACTAGCGGGTCCAGATGAGCAGTTCTTC	CASSTGLAGPDEQFF
.	few	TRBJ2-5	TRBV12-3/TRBV12-4	TGTGCCAGCAGTTCCAAGAGGACAGCACAAGAGACCCAGTACTTC	CASSSKRTAQETQYF
TRBD1	.	TRBJ2-1	TRBV7-2	TGTGCCAGCAGCTCCACTTTCACAGGGGGTAATGAGCAGTTCTTC	CASSSTFTGGNEQFF
TRBD1	few	TRBJ2-1	TRBV7-9	TGTGCCAGCAGCGCGGACAGGGGAAATGAGCAGTTCTTC	CASSADRGNEQFF
TRBD1	few	TRBJ2-7	TRBV7-2	TGTGCCAGCAGCGTAGACAGGGGCCGCGTCCCCTACGAGCAGTACTTC	CASSVDRGRVPYEQYF
.	.	TRBJ2-3	TRBV4-1	TGCGCCAGCAGCCAAGAATACGCACTACGCACAGATACGCAGTATTTT	CASSQEYALRTDTQYF
TRBD2	many	TRBJ2-7	TRBV7-8	TGTGCCAGCAGCTTAGTAGCGGGGAGCTCCTACGAGCAGTACTTC	CASSLVAGSSYEQYF